This T cell receptor beta chain was retrieved from a study of cytomegalovirus exposure and HLA in healthy donors. Study results and caveats: When analyzed later, the rates of TCR association showed variation by HLA locus, with DRB1 the most and HLA-C the fewest.

In the PCR, 60 Vbeta and 13 Jbeta primers were used. TCRdb keeps only in-frame clones here, not all; method: immunoSEQ multiplex PCR. The listing contains some 120,000 clones. With respect to this clone: The antigen remains undetermined.

Germline values: CDR1 SGHRS, CDR2 YFSETQ. The CDR3 has 13 amino acids. The germline V and J ends were trimmed by 4 bases and 5 bases, with 9 bases remaining between them. The origin of this receptor is a man younger than 45 in good health and CMV-seronegative. V usage is TRBV5-1 and J usage is TRBJ2-2; D is possibly TRBD2 (5 bases). The sample was PBMCs. The CDR3 region has the DNA TGCGCCAGCAGCACGAGGGAGACCGGGGAGCTGTTTTTT. Translated: CASSTRETGELFF.